This entry describes one T cell receptor (beta chain). Within its sample, this clone is medium-sized (0.01 to 0.1%). There is no known antigen for this receptor. The input lacks base qualities; no much larger clone sits a single base away. This record belongs to a study of OX40 agonist ivuxolimab in advanced cancers. With respect to the entire study: Ivuxolimab was a fully human IgG2 agonistic monoclonal antibody targeting the costimulatory receptor OX40 (CD134). Partial responses were achieved by three dose-escalation patients, of whom one had hepatocellular carcinoma and two had cutaneous melanoma. The monotherapy dose-escalation portion (N = 52 patients) of the phase I ivuxolimab trial is reported in the paper. Among the roughly 50 dose-escalation patients, around 19 had hepatocellular carcinoma, around 15 melanoma, 9 renal cell carcinoma and 9 head and neck cancer. Intravenous ivuxolimab was administered to patients every 2 weeks at six dose levels: 0.01, 0.1, 0.3, 1.5, 3 and 10 mg/kg. Prior anti-PD-1, anti-PD-L1 or anti-CTLA-4 therapy was permitted, and checkpoint inhibitors had been received by 30% to 40% of dose-escalation patients. Peripheral TCRbeta sequencing aimed to test whether ivuxolimab altered TCR sequence diversity and caused clonal T-cell expansion. In the dose-escalation cohort, more than 75% of patients were male, and the mean age was around 60 years, with a range of roughly 20 to 80.

The trial excluded patients who had a history of autoimmune disease or were on systemic immunosuppression. Peripheral blood for TCR sequencing was collected from all dose cohorts at baseline, on cycle 4 day 1, and on cycle 7 day 1. Samples were obtained from an open-label, multicenter, first-in-human phase I dose-escalation trial of ivuxolimab. Adults with locally advanced or metastatic head and neck squamous cell, hepatocellular, melanoma or renal cell carcinoma were enrolled in the trial. Before TCR sequencing, CD4+ and CD8+ T cells were separately sorted from peripheral blood. Here is what the overall study found, with its caveats: Antigen specificity was not determined for the clonally expanded peripheral T cells. After ivuxolimab, CD8+ T cells had more expanded clones than CD4+ T cells on average. In partial responders in the 0.1-3.0 mg/kg groups, normalized peripheral clonal expansion was found to be among the lowest, especially among CD8+ T cells. Low levels of normalized T-cell clonal expansion were also shown by some nonresponding patients. Clonal expansion of both CD4+ and CD8+ blood T cells was observed from baseline to week 6 at doses 0.1 to 3.0 mg/kg.

Including cysteine and phenylalanine, the CDR3 has 13 amino acids. The entry retains the CDR3 DNA only, 39 bases that are in frame from base 1. The germline V and J ends show losses of 2 bases and 5 bases respectively, and no gene match explains 3 bases of the junction. Looking up the germline V gene (reference sequence) yields CDR1 LNHDA and CDR2 SQIVND. Genomic DNA was isolated from the sorted cells so that the TCRbeta CDR3 region could be sequenced. TCRbeta CDR3 regions were sequenced using the immunoSEQ Assay. Drawn from immuneACCESS, this table holds only the in-frame rearrangements with V and J called that TCRdb kept. Clones are partly lost; checked studies trace under half to an unresolved V gene and leave the rest unexplained. The sample table lists roughly 86,000 clones, about nine tenths of them with a count of one. Roughly 0.4% of the sample is held by the ten biggest clonotypes.

The chain couples TRBV19 to TRBJ2-7; 7 central nucleotides agree with TRBD2. The TCR originated in an adult with an advanced solid tumor such as melanoma, head and neck, liver or kidney cancer. The sequenced sample was CD4+ or CD8+ T cells sorted from blood, obtained in a trial of the OX40 agonist ivuxolimab. The DNA is as follows: TGTGCCAGTAGTATACGGGGGGACCACGAGCAGTACTTC. It translates as CASSIRGDHEQYF.